This is a list of T cell receptor beta chains from one sample in a study of T-cell reconstitution after alpha-beta-depleted transplantation in children. TCRdb reanalysed the PCR reads using MiXCR and keeps one entry per CDR3 protein. The table includes some 590,000 distinct CDR3 sequences, under 12% detected once. The starting material was PBMCs from the stem cell graft donor, obtained from the stem cell graft. Receptors originate from a human donor who donated a stem cell graft to a child with acute myeloid leukemia. CDR3s include the opening cysteine and the closing phenylalanine or tryptophan. D genes are given only for firm matches. Size is stated for part of the rows, as once, few or many counts, or as a class when the clone is expanded.

CDR3aa	CDR3nt	abundance	d_gene	v_gene	j_gene
CASSYGRIIYEQYF	TGTGCCAGCAGTTACGGGCGGATTATCTACGAGCAGTACTTC	NA	NA	TRBV6-2/TRBV6-3	TRBJ2-7
CSANRDSETYEQYF	TGCAGTGCTAACCGGGACAGCGAGACCTACGAGCAGTACTTC	NA	TRBD1	TRBV20-1	TRBJ2-7
CASSLDPSRSYNEQFF	TGTGCCAGCAGCTTGGACCCCTCCCGCTCCTACAATGAGCAGTTCTTC	few	NA	TRBV5-5	TRBJ2-1
CASSVMGQLTDTQYF	TGTGCCAGCAGCGTCATGGGACAGCTGACAGATACGCAGTATTTT	few	TRBD1	TRBV7-2	TRBJ2-3
CASSPGTRKDGYTF	TGTGCCAGCAGCCCCGGTACCAGAAAGGACGGCTACACCTTC	NA	NA	TRBV7-2	TRBJ1-2
CASSRGLDTQYF	TGCGCCAGCAGCAGGGGGCTAGATACGCAGTATTTT	many	TRBD1	TRBV5-1	TRBJ2-3
CASSFSASSYNEQFF	TGTGCCAGCAGCTTTAGCGCGAGCTCCTACAATGAGCAGTTCTTC	NA	NA	TRBV7-2	TRBJ2-1
CAIIGQGDTEAFF	TGTGCCATCATTGGACAGGGTGACACTGAAGCTTTCTTT	few	TRBD1	TRBV10-3	TRBJ1-1
CASSEQGDTGELFF	TGTGCCAGCAGTGAACAGGGAGACACCGGGGAGCTGTTTTTT	NA	NA	TRBV6-4	TRBJ2-2
CAISAGRLQETQYF	TGTGCCATCAGTGCAGGCAGACTACAAGAGACCCAGTACTTC	NA	NA	TRBV10-3	TRBJ2-5
CASSLFSGGRTYNEQFF	TGTGCCAGCAGCTTGTTTTCGGGAGGGAGGACCTACAATGAGCAGTTCTTC	NA	TRBD2	TRBV5-6	TRBJ2-1
CSVGQGNLNEQFF	TGCAGCGTCGGACAGGGGAATTTGAATGAGCAGTTCTTC	NA	TRBD1	TRBV29-1	TRBJ2-1
CASSPLFLLQETQYF	TGTGCCAGCAGCCCCCTATTCCTCCTTCAAGAGACCCAGTACTTC	many	NA	TRBV5-6	TRBJ2-5
CASSRGDNEQFF	TGTGCCAGCAGTAGGGGGGATAATGAGCAGTTCTTC	many	NA	TRBV6-2/TRBV6-3	TRBJ2-1
CASSGTGTNTIYF	TGTGCCAGCAGCGGGACAGGGACCAACACCATATATTTT	many	TRBD1	TRBV4-2	TRBJ1-3
CSASPLAGVTFQETQYF	TGCAGTGCTAGTCCTCTAGCGGGAGTAACTTTCCAAGAGACCCAGTACTTC	NA	TRBD2	TRBV20-1	TRBJ2-5
CASSLVGREGYNEQFF	TGCGCCAGCAGCTTGGTGGGTAGAGAGGGCTACAATGAGCAGTTCTTC	NA	NA	TRBV5-1	TRBJ2-1
CASSPGGAAYGGAEAFF	TGTGCCAGCAGCCCAGGGGGCGCCGCTTACGGAGGAGCTGAAGCTTTCTTT	NA	TRBD1	TRBV4-2	TRBJ1-1
CASSYAGGSNTQYF	TGTGCCAGCAGTTACGCGGGAGGGAGCAATACGCAGTATTTT	few	TRBD2	TRBV6-2/TRBV6-3	TRBJ2-3
CSVRGASYYEQYF	TGCAGCGTTCGCGGGGCTAGTTACTACGAGCAGTACTTC	NA	NA	TRBV29-1	TRBJ2-7
CSVESGRALESTDTQYF	TGCAGCGTTGAAAGCGGGAGGGCCCTGGAGAGCACAGATACGCAGTATTTT	many	TRBD2	TRBV29-1	TRBJ2-3
CATSDPAMLTSGKYNEQFF	TGTGCCACCAGTGATCCCGCGATGCTGACTAGCGGGAAATACAATGAGCAGTTCTTC	NA	TRBD2	TRBV24-1	TRBJ2-1
CATSRGPLASVEQTQYF	TGTGCCACCAGCAGAGGTCCCCTAGCTAGCGTAGAGCAGACCCAGTACTTC	once	NA	TRBV15	TRBJ2-5
CSVDLSSYNEQFF	TGCAGCGTTGACCTCAGCTCCTACAATGAGCAGTTCTTC	many	NA	TRBV29-1	TRBJ2-1
CASSYSIRQTTDTQYF	TGTGCCAGCAGTTACTCGATTCGGCAGACTACAGATACGCAGTATTTT	many	NA	TRBV6-5	TRBJ2-3
CASSEGTGPPYEQYF	TGTGCCAGCAGCGAGGGGACAGGGCCCCCCTACGAGCAGTACTTC	many	TRBD1	TRBV9	TRBJ2-7
CAISAGGTHTGELFF	TGTGCCATCAGTGCCGGAGGGACTCACACCGGGGAGCTGTTTTTT	NA	NA	TRBV10-3	TRBJ2-2
CSAKTGTSAYNEQFF	TGCAGTGCTAAAACCGGGACTAGCGCGTACAATGAGCAGTTCTTC	many	TRBD2	TRBV20-1	TRBJ2-1
CSADRGAYTF	TGCAGTGCTGACAGGGGTGCGTACACCTTC	few	TRBD1	TRBV20-1	TRBJ1-2
CRVEEGVTEAFF	TGCAGAGTTGAGGAGGGGGTAACTGAAGCTTTCTTT	NA	NA	TRBV29-1	TRBJ1-1
CATTSRIGTDTQYF	TGTGCCACCACGTCGCGTATAGGCACAGATACGCAGTATTTT	few	NA	TRBV24-1	TRBJ2-3
CATSRDRPANTGELFF	TGTGCCACCAGCAGAGATCGGCCAGCGAACACCGGGGAGCTGTTTTTT	NA	NA	TRBV15	TRBJ2-2
CASRPGRNQPQHF	TGTGCCAGCAGGCCCGGGCGAAATCAGCCCCAGCATTTT	NA	NA	TRBV2	TRBJ1-5
CSAPARGASGSPDTQYF	TGCAGTGCTCCCGCCCGCGGGGCCAGCGGGAGCCCAGATACGCAGTATTTT	few	TRBD2	TRBV20-1	TRBJ2-3
CSVEPGQGSDGYTF	TGCAGCGTTGAACCGGGACAGGGGTCGGATGGCTACACCTTC	many	TRBD1	TRBV29-1	TRBJ1-2
CASSLAPGGEQFF	TGTGCCAGCAGCTTAGCGCCGGGAGGGGAGCAGTTCTTC	many	TRBD2	TRBV7-2	TRBJ2-1
CASSPVGGGSYNEQFF	TGTGCCAGCAGCCCAGTGGGCGGGGGCTCCTACAATGAGCAGTTCTTC	many	TRBD2	TRBV4-2	TRBJ2-1
CASSSGQGSDTQYF	TGCGCCAGCAGTTCGGGACAGGGATCAGATACGCAGTATTTT	many	TRBD1	TRBV5-1	TRBJ2-3
CASSWGTGYVNEQFF	TGTGCCAGCAGCTGGGGGACAGGGTATGTGAATGAGCAGTTCTTC	NA	TRBD1	TRBV5-5	TRBJ2-1
CASSAGTGDTDTQYF	TGTGCCAGCAGTGCCGGGACAGGGGATACAGATACGCAGTATTTT	NA	TRBD1	TRBV2	TRBJ2-3
CSVRGGRSGANVLTF	TGCAGCGTTCGAGGGGGCAGATCTGGGGCCAACGTCCTGACTTTC	few	TRBD1	TRBV29-1	TRBJ2-6
CASSQVAGQGVEGYTF	TGTGCCAGCAGCCAAGTAGCGGGTCAGGGGGTAGAAGGCTACACCTTC	NA	TRBD1	TRBV4-2	TRBJ1-2
CSAPIRTTEAFF	TGCAGTGCTCCCATTCGGACCACTGAAGCTTTCTTT	few	NA	TRBV20-1	TRBJ1-1
CASSPGKLQETQYF	TGTGCCAGCAGTCCAGGGAAATTACAAGAGACCCAGTACTTC	few	NA	TRBV6-1	TRBJ2-5
CASSQGGRGDPDTQYF	TGCGCCAGCAGCCAAGGGGGCAGGGGCGACCCAGATACGCAGTATTTT	NA	NA	TRBV4-1	TRBJ2-3
CASSQDLQGGEQFF	TGTGCCAGCAGCCAAGATTTGCAGGGCGGTGAGCAGTTCTTC	many	NA	TRBV14	TRBJ2-1
CASSLGQHEQYF	TGTGCCAGCAGCTTGGGACAGCACGAGCAGTACTTC	few	TRBD1	TRBV7-2	TRBJ2-7
CSVVVGAETQYF	TGCAGCGTTGTCGTGGGAGCAGAGACCCAGTACTTC	many	NA	TRBV29-1	TRBJ2-5
CASRLGQGRYEQYF	TGTGCCAGCAGATTGGGACAGGGGAGGTACGAGCAGTACTTC	NA	TRBD1	TRBV27	TRBJ2-7
CASSLDANYGYTF	TGTGCCAGCAGCTTAGACGCCAACTATGGCTACACCTTC	NA	NA	TRBV7-9	TRBJ1-2
CASGETGYEQYF	TGCGCCAGCGGGGAGACCGGCTACGAGCAGTACTTC	few	NA	TRBV5-1	TRBJ2-7
CSAWHGDKGNEQFF	TGCAGTGCTTGGCACGGGGACAAGGGGAATGAGCAGTTCTTC	NA	NA	TRBV20-1	TRBJ2-1
CSATLAGVETQYF	TGCAGTGCAACACTAGCGGGAGTGGAGACCCAGTACTTC	many	TRBD2	TRBV20-1	TRBJ2-5
CASSPGLAGKYNEQFF	TGTGCTAGCAGTCCGGGGCTAGCGGGTAAATACAATGAGCAGTTCTTC	NA	TRBD2	TRBV7-7	TRBJ2-1
CASSYGPGEGAYEQYF	TGTGCCAGCAGTTACGGCCCCGGGGAAGGGGCCTACGAGCAGTACTTC	NA	NA	TRBV6-2/TRBV6-3	TRBJ2-7
CSVRQGAGTDTQYF	TGCAGCGTTCGGCAGGGGGCGGGCACAGATACGCAGTATTTT	many	TRBD1	TRBV29-1	TRBJ2-3
CASSPNPPQYEQFF	TGTGCCAGCAGCCCCAACCCCCCTCAATATGAGCAGTTCTTC	many	NA	TRBV7-9	TRBJ2-1
CASNQGPYEQYF	TGTGCCAGCAATCAGGGGCCCTACGAGCAGTACTTC	NA	NA	TRBV6-2/TRBV6-3	TRBJ2-7
CSAQPDRAIGELFF	TGCAGTGCCCAACCCGACAGGGCAATTGGGGAGCTGTTTTTT	NA	TRBD1	TRBV20-1	TRBJ2-2